Shown below are 30 T cell receptor beta chains from a single sample sequenced in a study of shared clonotypes between healthy human individuals. TCRdb's table, derived via immunoSEQ multiplex PCR, lists solely in-frame clones and lacks some. The data contain more than 2 million clones, approximately 96% of them singletons. Source material: naive CD4+ T cells sorted from blood. Subset of the sample: CD45RA+ positively selected. The source is a man between 18 and 29 years old in good health.

This chain joins TRBV5-1 and TRBJ2-2, with D possibly being TRBD1 (5 bases). Germline CDR1 SGHRS, CDR2 YFSETQ. This CDR3 is built from 15 residues. Trimming cost V 5 bases and J 1 base, with 12 bases left between them. The CDR3: CASSFWGGNTGELFF. CDR3 coding DNA: TGCGCCAGCAGTTTTTGGGGCGGGAACACCGGGGAGCTGTTTTTT.

To note about this clone: This sample also contains other DNA sequences that code for the same CDR3. The chain has TRBV11-2 and TRBJ2-5, with D maybe TRBD1 (5 bases). V was clipped by 6 bases and J by 4 bases, with 15 bases between them. CDR1 is SGHAT, CDR2 FQNNGV, per germline. CDR3 length: 14 residues. CDR3 sequence reads: CASRSQGAGETQYF. The CDR3, as DNA: TGTGCCAGCAGATCACAAGGGGCCGGAGAGACCCAGTACTTC. Drawing the rest from reference TRBV11-2 and TRBJ2-5, the complete variable domain is EAGVAQSPRYKIIEKRQSVAFWCNPISGHATLYWYQQILGQGPKLLIQFQNNGVVDDSQLPKDRFSAERLKGVDSTLKIQPAKLEDSAVYLCASRSQGAGETQYFGPGTRLLVL.

The chain has TRBV4-1 and TRBJ1-1, with 9 bases lining up with TRBD1. CDR1 and CDR2 (germline): MGHRA, YSYEKL. V trimming: 2 bases; J trimming: 6 bases; junction bases outside the gene matches: 4. The CDR3 has 14 residues. The CDR3 spells CASSQLGTGSEAFF. CDR3 DNA: TGCGCCAGCAGCCAACTCGGGACAGGGTCTGAAGCTTTCTTT.

The rearrangement joins TRBV9 to TRBJ1-6; no definite D call. Per germline, CDR1 SGDLS and CDR2 YYNGEE. The CDR3 runs 15 residues. The V gene lost 4 bases and the J gene lost 5 bases, with 13 bases spanning the gap. The DNA for the CDR3 is TGTGCCAGCAGCCCACGACGGGAAAATAATTCACCCCTCCACTTT. Translated, it gives CASSPRRENNSPLHF.

The chain joins TRBV6-4 to TRBJ2-3; TRBD2 matches 8 bases. CDR3 size: 14 residues. V was clipped by 6 bases and J by 3 bases; unmatched bases: 5. Germline CDR1 reads MRHNA; CDR2 reads SNTAGT. The CDR3 is CASRTTSATDTQYF. The CDR3 nucleotides read TGTGCCAGCAGGACGACTAGCGCAACAGATACGCAGTATTTT.

Concerning this clone itself: Relative to the germline gene, one junction end is altered; a read error may explain this. This chain joins TRBV30 and TRBJ2-7; a weak D match, TRBD1 (5 bases). The germline V gene encodes CDR1 GTSNPN and CDR2 SVGIG (reference sequence). CDR3 length: 12 residues. The CDR3 bases are TGTGCCTGTAGTGACAGAGCCTACGAGCAGTACTTC. Translated: CACSDRAYEQYF. Supplemented by reference TRBV30 and TRBJ2-7, the full variable domain reads SQTIHQWPATLVQPVGSPLSLECTVEGTSNPNLYWYRQAAGRGLQLLFYSVGIGQISSEVPQNLSASRPQDRQFILSSKKLLLSDSGFYLCACSDRAYEQYFGPGTRLTVT.

This rearrangement joins TRBV6-6 to TRBJ1-3; TRBD1 matches 8 bases. Trimming removed 4 bases from V and 3 bases from J; junction bases left unmatched: 5. The CDR3 covers 15 residues. Germline CDR1 reads MNHNY; CDR2 reads SVGAGI (reference sequence). The CDR3 loop reads CASSLDRAGGNTIYF. The CDR3 DNA sequence: TGTGCCAGCAGTTTGGACAGGGCGGGTGGAAACACCATATATTTT.

The rearrangement links TRBV5-6 to TRBJ1-5, with D perhaps matching TRBD1 (5 bases). The germline CDR1 and CDR2 sequences are SGHDT and YYEEEE. There are 16 residues in the CDR3. V lost 4 bases and J lost 0, with 14 bases in between. CDR3 in amino acids: CASSPLGGNSNQPQHF. The CDR3, as DNA: TGTGCCAGCAGCCCTTTGGGGGGGAATAGCAATCAGCCCCAGCATTTT.

A remark on this clone: A read error may produce the germline difference seen at one junction end. J is TRBJ2-1 and V is TRBV7-7; 10 nucleotides line up with TRBD2. Germline lookup yields CDR1 SSHAT and CDR2 FNYEAQ (reference sequence). The CDR3 is made up of 15 amino acids. CDR3 loop: CASSFRLAGYNEQFF. The CDR3 DNA reads TGTGCTAGCAGTTTTAGACTAGCGGGTTACAATGAGCAGTTCTTC.

This sequence joins TRBV5-4 and TRBJ2-2; TRBD1 matches at 10 bases. The J segment lost 3 bases and the V segment lost 2 bases, leaving 1 base of the junction unmatched. The germline V gene has CDR1 SGHNT and CDR2 YYREEE (reference sequence). This CDR3 comprises 15 residues. CDR3 amino acids: CASSFGQGDTGELFF. CDR3 in DNA: TGTGCCAGCAGCTTCGGACAGGGGGACACCGGGGAGCTGTTTTTT.

Comments on this clone: This CDR3 is also generated by other DNA sequences in the sample. The chain employs TRBV4-3 and TRBJ1-6; 7 bases match TRBD1. J was trimmed by 1 base and V by 0 bases; bases with no gene match: 3. The CDR3 is made up of 17 amino acids. Germline loops: CDR1 LGHNA, CDR2 YSLEER. The CDR3 region is CASSQEAGGSYNSPLHF. The CDR3 DNA is TGCGCCAGCAGCCAAGAGGCAGGGGGTTCCTATAATTCACCCCTCCACTTT.

The V gene is TRBV10-3, the J gene TRBJ2-3; D call uncertain. Germline values: CDR1 ENHRY, CDR2 SYGVKD. With 6 bases removed from V and 5 bases from J, the gap between germline ends came to 9 bases. The CDR3 has 12 amino acids. The CDR3 is CAISPPGDTQYF. The CDR3 DNA sequence: TGTGCCATCAGCCCCCCGGGAGATACGCAGTATTTT.

Comments on this clone: One end of the junction fails to match germline, which may point to a read error. The chain is built from TRBV18 and TRBJ2-4; 7 nucleotides agree with TRBD1. The CDR3 is made up of 15 amino acids. CDR1 and CDR2 from the germline V gene are KGHSH and LQKENI. In DNA form, the CDR3 reads TGTGCCAGCTCGCCACAGGGGATAACCAAAAACATTCAGTACTTC. This sequence encodes CASSPQGITKNIQYF.

This sequence joins TRBV11-3 and TRBJ2-1; 9 bases align to TRBD2. The J segment lost 4 bases and the V segment lost 5 bases, leaving 6 bases of the junction unmatched. In germline, CDR1 is SGHNT, CDR2 YENEEA. The CDR3 spans 15 residues. CDR3 residues: CASSRGLAEYNEQFF. The DNA of the CDR3 is TGTGCCAGCAGCCGGGGACTAGCAGAATACAATGAGCAGTTCTTC.

The V gene is TRBV2, the J gene TRBJ2-7; the D call may be TRBD1 or TRBD2 (5 bases each). The V and J ends lost 6 bases and 9 bases respectively, with 15 bases between them. The CDR3 has 12 amino acids. Germline-derived CDR1 and CDR2 are SNHLY and FYNNEI. The CDR3 loop is CASRGDLGGQYF. In DNA form, the CDR3 reads TGTGCCAGCAGAGGGGACCTGGGCGGGCAGTACTTC.

V usage is TRBV19 and J usage is TRBJ2-2; 10 bases are a match to TRBD1. J gave up 6 bases and V 5 bases, and 6 bases lay outside the gene matches. The CDR3 extends over 15 amino acids. The germline CDR1 and CDR2 sequences are LNHDA and SQIVND (reference sequence). The CDR3 region is CASSPWDRGSGELFF. Here the CDR3 DNA reads TGTGCCAGTAGTCCCTGGGACAGGGGATCCGGGGAGCTGTTTTTT. Together with reference TRBV19 and TRBJ2-2, the CDR3 gives the full variable domain: DGGITQSPKYLFRKEGQNVTLSCEQNLNHDAMYWYRQDPGQGLRLIYYSQIVNDFQKGDIAEGYSVSREKKESFPLTVTSAQKNPTAFYLCASSPWDRGSGELFFGEGSRLTVL.

The V gene is TRBV28, the J gene TRBJ1-4; a weak D match, TRBD1 (5 bases). CDR3 size: 15 residues. Germline-derived CDR1 and CDR2 are MDHEN and SYDVKM. Trimming pared 7 bases from V and 3 bases from J, leaving 15 bases between. The CDR3 protein is CASNGAKAANEKLFF. CDR3 DNA sequence: TGTGCCAGCAACGGGGCTAAGGCAGCTAATGAAAAACTGTTTTTT.

This chain links TRBV2 with TRBJ1-4; 8 bases agree with TRBD1. Per germline, CDR1 SNHLY and CDR2 FYNNEI. Losses at the gene ends were 4 bases for V and 11 bases for J; bases not matched to a gene: 6. This CDR3 contains 13 residues. The CDR3 nucleotides are TGTGCCAGCAGTGGAGGACAGGGAGTGAAACTGTTTTTT. As protein: CASSGGQGVKLFF.

The sample holds one count of this clone. The chain employs TRBV30 and TRBJ2-3, with unresolved D. The CDR3 spans 15 residues. Trimming left V 2 bases short and J 2 bases short, with 14 bases between. Per germline, CDR1 GTSNPN and CDR2 SVGIG (reference sequence). In nucleotides, the CDR3 is TGTGCCTGGAGTCGGATCGAAACCCCCACAGATACGCAGTATTTT. As protein: CAWSRIETPTDTQYF.

This chain connects TRBV7-2 to TRBJ2-5; 7 nucleotides match TRBD1. Germline CDR1 is SGHTA and CDR2 is FQGNSA. V was clipped by 5 bases and J by 5 bases; unmatched bases: 8. The CDR3 runs to 14 residues. The CDR3 DNA reads as TGTGCCAGCAGCCCAGACAGGGCGACCGAGACCCAGTACTTC. As protein: CASSPDRATETQYF.

The chain joins TRBV28 to TRBJ1-6; D uncertain. Trimming cost V 7 bases and J 7 bases, with 8 bases left between them. The CDR3 is 12 amino acids. Germline V gene sequence: CDR1 MDHEN, CDR2 SYDVKM. The CDR3 region is CASTFRNSPLHF. The DNA of the CDR3 is TGTGCCAGCACCTTTAGAAATTCACCCCTCCACTTT. The whole variable domain, filled in from reference TRBV28 and TRBJ1-6, reads DVKVTQSSRYLVKRTGEKVFLECVQDMDHENMFWYRQDPGLGLRLIYFSYDVKMKEKGDIPEGYSVSREKKERFSLILESASTNQTSMYLCASTFRNSPLHFGNGTRLTVT.

The chain joins TRBV19 to TRBJ2-5, with D perhaps TRBD1 (5 bases). This CDR3 is 16 amino acids long. V was cut by 3 bases and J by 5 bases, with 19 bases left in between. Germline loops: CDR1 LNHDA, CDR2 SQIVND (reference sequence). The CDR3 reads CASSIGAAPRGETQYF. The CDR3 DNA follows: TGTGCCAGTAGTATTGGGGCAGCCCCCCGTGGGGAGACCCAGTACTTC.

The chain combines TRBV30 with TRBJ2-7; TRBD2 aligns across 8 bases. This CDR3 has 14 residues. J lost 4 bases, V lost 6 bases, and 11 bases had no gene match. Germline CDR1 GTSNPN, CDR2 SVGIG (reference sequence). In DNA, the CDR3 is TGTGCCTGCGCGAGACGGGGGGGTCGGTACGAGCAGTACTTC. It yields the protein CACARRGGRYEQYF.

V usage is TRBV4-2 and J usage is TRBJ2-7, with TRBD1 matching over 10 bases. Trimming cost V 4 bases and J 6 bases; bases outside gene matches: 15. The length of the CDR3 is 17 residues. The germline CDR1 and CDR2 sequences are LGHNA and YNFKEQ. The CDR3 DNA reads TGTGCCAGCAGCCTTAAGGGTCCGGGACAGGGGAGGGTCGAGCAGTACTTC. Protein sequence: CASSLKGPGQGRVEQYF.

V is TRBV4-1 and J is TRBJ2-3, with D tentatively TRBD1 (5 bases). Trimming removed 2 bases from V and 1 base from J, with 10 bases in between. The germline V gene has CDR1 MGHRA and CDR2 YSYEKL. The CDR3 contains 15 residues. CDR3 amino acids: CASSQRQTGTDTQYF. In DNA, the CDR3 is TGCGCCAGCAGCCAAAGACAGACGGGCACAGATACGCAGTATTTT.

The chain is built from TRBV7-2 and TRBJ1-4, with 11 positions matching TRBD1. From germline, CDR1 is SGHTA and CDR2 FQGNSA. The CDR3 totals 16 residues. With V trimmed by 2 bases and J by 7 bases, 6 bases remained unmatched. Written as DNA, the CDR3 is TGTGCCAGCAGCTTAAGAGGACAGGGGGCTGGTGAAAAACTGTTTTTT. This encodes CASSLRGQGAGEKLFF.

The chain couples TRBV4-1 to TRBJ1-1; D might be TRBD1 (5 bases). V was clipped by 4 bases and J by 5 bases, with 17 bases between them. This CDR3 has 15 amino acids. The germline CDR1 and CDR2 sequences are MGHRA and YSYEKL. CDR3 sequence reads: CASSRKEQGETEAFF. The DNA for the CDR3 is TGCGCCAGCAGCCGAAAGGAGCAGGGAGAGACTGAAGCTTTCTTT.

The rearrangement links TRBV20-1 to TRBJ1-1, with D hard to call. The V end was cut by 0 bases, the J end by 8 bases, with 7 bases between. Germline CDR1 is DFQATT and CDR2 is SNEGSKA (reference sequence). The CDR3 sequence is 11 residues long. In nucleotides, the CDR3 is TGCAGTGCTAGAGATCAAGGGGAAGCTTTCTTT. It is translated as CSARDQGEAFF.

With respect to this clone: Distinct nucleotide sequences in the sample also encode this CDR3. The chain couples TRBV2 to TRBJ2-7; TRBD1 might be the D (5 bases). Germline-derived CDR1 and CDR2 are SNHLY and FYNNEI. The V and J ends lost 7 bases and 4 bases respectively, with 14 bases between them. CDR3 length equals 13 residues. CDR3 nucleotide sequence: TGTGCCAGCATCGCAGGGTACTTGTACGAGCAGTACTTC. It yields the protein CASIAGYLYEQYF.

V and J are TRBV28 and TRBJ1-4; 7 bases map to TRBD1. Germline CDR1 reads MDHEN; CDR2 reads SYDVKM. The V and J ends lost 4 bases and 7 bases, in that order; junction bases with no gene match: 18. This CDR3 has 18 amino acids. DNA of the CDR3: TGTGCCAGCAGTTCCTCCCGGGCAGGGGGGCCTATCGGTGAAAAACTGTTTTTT. Amino acids: CASSSSRAGGPIGEKLFF.